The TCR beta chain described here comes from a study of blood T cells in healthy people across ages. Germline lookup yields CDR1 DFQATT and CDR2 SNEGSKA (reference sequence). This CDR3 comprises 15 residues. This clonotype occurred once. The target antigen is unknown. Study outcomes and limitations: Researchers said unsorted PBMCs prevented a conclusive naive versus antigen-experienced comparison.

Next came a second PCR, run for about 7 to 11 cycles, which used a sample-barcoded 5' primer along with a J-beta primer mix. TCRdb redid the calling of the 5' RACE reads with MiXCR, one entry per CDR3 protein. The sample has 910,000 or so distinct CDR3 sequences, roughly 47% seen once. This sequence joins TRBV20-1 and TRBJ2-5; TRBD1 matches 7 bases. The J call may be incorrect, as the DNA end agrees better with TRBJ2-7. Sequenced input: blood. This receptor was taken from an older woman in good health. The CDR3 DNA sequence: TGCAGTGCTAAGAGAGACAGGGTAAGGAGAGACGAGCAGTACTTC. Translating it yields CSAKRDRVRRDEQYF.